Listed below are T cell receptor beta chains from one sample, sequenced in a study of blood T cell repertoires in COVID-19. Here immunoSEQ multiplex PCR was the method, and the copy in TCRdb shows in-frame clones only, minus some. The sample contains 45,000 to 55,000 clones, roughly 84% of which appear only once. Sequencing was done on a sample of peripheral blood. The receptor source for this set is a man aged 65-85 years with active COVID-19. The CDR3 runs from the conserved cysteine through the conserved F or W. A D gene is named only where the DNA matches it firmly. Size is omitted from some rows. Given values are once, few, many or a class for expanded clones.

j_call clone_size v_call d_call cdr3_nt cdr3_aa
TRBJ2-7 - TRBV24-1 TRBD2 TGTGCCACCTCAGACCCAGGGACTAGCGGGGACGAGCAGTACTTC CATSDPGTSGDEQYF
TRBJ2-1 - TRBV5-1 TRBD1 TGCGCCAGCAGCTTGTCGGGACAGGGTTACAATGAGCAGTTCTTC CASSLSGQGYNEQFF
TRBJ1-4 - TRBV19 - TGTGCCAGTAGTATTCCGGGAGGGAGTACCGAAAAACTGTTTTTT CASSIPGGSTEKLFF
TRBJ2-5 - TRBV5-4 - TGTGCCAGCAGCTTGTGGGACACTAAAGAGACCCAGTACTTC CASSLWDTKETQYF
TRBJ1-1 - TRBV19 - TGTGCCAGTAGTATCCAGGGACACCCATCCAACACTGAAGCTTTCTTT CASSIQGHPSNTEAFF
TRBJ2-6 - TRBV6-4 - TGTGCCAGCAGCGCTGACAGGACTGGGGCCAACGTCCTGACTTTC CASSADRTGANVLTF
TRBJ2-7 - TRBV20-1 - TGCAGTGCTAGCGGGGGTTACGAGCAGTACTTC CSASGGYEQYF
TRBJ2-3 once TRBV5-1 TRBD1 TGCGCCAGCAGCTTGGTGCTACAGGGGGCGTCAGATACGCAGTATTTT CASSLVLQGASDTQYF
TRBJ1-2 - TRBV5-4 TRBD1 TGTGCCAGCAGGGGGACAGAAAACTATGGCTACACCTTC CASRGTENYGYTF
TRBJ2-3 - TRBV4-2 TRBD2 TGTGCCAGCAGCCTGACTAGCGGTTCCACAGATACGCAGTATTTT CASSLTSGSTDTQYF
TRBJ1-2 - TRBV6-6 - TGTGCCACTTCATCGGCTAACTATGGCTACACCTTC CATSSANYGYTF
TRBJ2-1 - TRBV28 - TGTGCCAGCAGTTTACAGACAGGCTCCTACAATGAGCAGTTCTTC CASSLQTGSYNEQFF
TRBJ1-1 - TRBV11-3 TRBD1 TGTGCCAGCAGCTTCTTTTTAGGACAGGGGGAGAACACTGAAGCTTTCTTT CASSFFLGQGENTEAFF
TRBJ2-1 - TRBV19 - TGTGCCAGTAGGCCTCAGGGCCGCGGAACCAATGAGCAGTTCTTC CASRPQGRGTNEQFF
TRBJ1-1 - TRBV5-1 - TGCGCCAGCAGCTTGGCCCAGGGATCCACTGAAGCTTTCTTT CASSLAQGSTEAFF
TRBJ1-2 - TRBV29-1 TRBD1 TGCAGCGATCGACAGGGTGCCTATGGCTACACCTTC CSDRQGAYGYTF
TRBJ1-2 - TRBV7-9 - TGTGCCAGCAGCCACGGAACAGGGAACTATGGCTACACCTTC CASSHGTGNYGYTF